The 16 T cell receptor beta chains below all came from one sample that was sequenced in a study of T cells in Graves' hyperthyroidism and ophthalmopathy. RNA transcripts served as the template for amplifying TCR beta CDR3 regions. In the first-round RT-PCR of the TCR CDR3, the HTBI primer set was used. TCRdb processed the multiplex PCR reads anew with MiXCR; each CDR3 protein has one entry. The table has a few hundred thousand distinct CDR3 sequences, approximately 17% seen once. Source material: blood. These receptors were taken from a man between 18 and 29 years old with Graves' ophthalmopathy.

The table lists this clonotype with many counts. The rearrangement links TRBV11-2 to TRBJ2-7, with TRBD1 matching over 10 bases. Looked up from germline, CDR1 is SGHAT and CDR2 is FQNNGV. Trimming at V came to 6 bases and at J to 4 bases, leaving 3 bases not matched to a gene. This CDR3 is 13 amino acids long. CDR3 protein: CASRTGGSYEQYF. CDR3 coding DNA: TGTGCCAGCAGGACAGGGGGCAGTTACGAGCAGTACTTC.

There are a few counts of this clonotype. This chain joins TRBV4-1 and TRBJ1-6, with D tentatively TRBD1 (5 bases). Trimming took 2 bases from V and 13 from J, leaving 18 bases between them. CDR3 size: 15 residues. The germline V gene encodes CDR1 MGHRA and CDR2 YSYEKL. As DNA, the CDR3 is TGCGCCAGCAGCCAACACGGGGCAACCCAATCCCCCCTCCACTTT. Protein sequence: CASSQHGATQSPLHF.

This clonotype was observed many times. The rearrangement uses TRBV12-3 or TRBV12-4 and TRBJ2-2, with D possibly TRBD2 on 5 matching bases. V shed 5 bases and J shed 6 bases, with 13 bases lying between them. The CDR3 runs to 14 residues. CDR3 protein: CASSPSGIPGELFF. CDR3 nucleotides: TGTGCCAGCAGTCCATCCGGGATCCCCGGGGAGCTGTTTTTT.

The chain carries TRBV6-5 and TRBJ2-7; D perhaps matches TRBD1 (5 bases). The germline V gene encodes CDR1 MNHEY and CDR2 SVGAGI. CDR3 length: 12 amino acids. V was clipped by 2 bases and J by 9 bases, with 11 bases between them. Here the CDR3 reads CASSYPQGRQYF. DNA for the CDR3: TGTGCCAGCAGTTACCCCCAGGGTAGGCAGTACTTC.

The V call is TRBV27, the J call TRBJ1-3, with D possibly being TRBD1 (5 bases). CDR1 and CDR2 (germline): MNHEY, SMNVEV (reference sequence). V was cut by 5 bases and J by 4 bases, with 15 bases left in between. CDR3 length equals 15 residues. The chain's CDR3 is CASSPLGGKGNTIYF. The CDR3 DNA reads TGTGCCAGCAGTCCTTTGGGGGGGAAGGGAAACACCATATATTTT.

The chain couples TRBV15 to TRBJ1-2, with a weak D call TRBD1 (5 bases). This CDR3 has 15 residues. Germline CDR1 is LNHNV and CDR2 is YYDKDF (reference sequence). Trimming cost V 0 bases and J 4 bases, with 12 bases left between them. The CDR3 region has the DNA TGTGCCACCAGCAGAGATCCCGGGGCAGTCTATGGCTACACCTTC. This translates into CATSRDPGAVYGYTF.

Ten or more counts support this clonotype. The chain links TRBV9 to TRBJ1-1; D is unclear. The length of the CDR3 is 14 residues. V was trimmed by 5 bases and J by 0 bases, leaving 11 bases between them. Germline V lookup: CDR1 SGDLS, CDR2 YYNGEE. The chain's CDR3 is CASSLLSMNTEAFF. Here the CDR3 DNA reads TGTGCCAGCAGTTTACTATCGATGAACACTGAAGCTTTCTTT. Full variable domain (remainder filled in from reference TRBV9 and TRBJ1-1): DSGVTQTPKHLITATGQRVTLRCSPRSGDLSVYWYQQSLDQGLQFLIQYYNGEERAKGNILERFSAQQFPDLHSELNLSSLELGDSALYFCASSLLSMNTEAFFGQGTRLTVV.

This clonotype was seen ten or more times. The V call is TRBV12-3 or TRBV12-4, the J call TRBJ2-7; D gene ambiguous. The germline V and J ends were trimmed by 5 bases and 1 base, with 15 bases remaining between them. The CDR3 spans 15 residues. The CDR3 nucleotides read TGTGCCAGCAGTCTTTCGTCGGACCAGTCCTACGAGCAGTACTTC. This codes for CASSLSSDQSYEQYF.

This clonotype was found many times. This rearrangement joins TRBV18 to TRBJ2-7; D is undetermined. V was trimmed by 2 bases and J by 3 bases, leaving 5 bases between them. Germline V CDR1 and CDR2: KGHSH, LQKENI. The CDR3 extends over 12 amino acids. CDR3 region: CASSPNGYEQYF. In DNA form, the CDR3 reads TGTGCCAGCTCACCAAACGGCTACGAGCAGTACTTC.

This clonotype was found many times. This chain links TRBV3-1 with TRBJ1-2; no clear D gene. V was cut by 4 bases and J by 2 bases, with 11 bases left in between. CDR1 is LGHDT, CDR2 YNNKEL, per germline (reference sequence). CDR3 length equals 14 residues. Here the CDR3 reads CASSPSYENYGYTF. In DNA form, the CDR3 reads TGTGCCAGCAGCCCCTCGTACGAGAACTATGGCTACACCTTC.

There are many counts of this clonotype. The chain has TRBV7-9 and TRBJ1-4; D is uncertain. Trimming cost V 3 bases and J 5 bases, with 13 bases left between them. Germline loops: CDR1 SEHNR, CDR2 FQNEAQ (reference sequence). The CDR3 runs 15 residues. CDR3 DNA sequence: TGTGCCAGCAGCTTGGCCCCACAGAGAAATGAAAAACTGTTTTTT. Encoded protein: CASSLAPQRNEKLFF.

The chain recombines TRBV5-8 with TRBJ1-2; D is unclear. The CDR3 consists of 14 residues. V was shortened by 6 bases and J by 2 bases, with 14 bases between the two germline ends. From germline, CDR1 is SGHTS and CDR2 YDEGEE. Here the CDR3 reads CASTIMGRNYGYTF. DNA for the CDR3: TGTGCCAGCACCATAATGGGAAGGAACTATGGCTACACCTTC.

This clonotype was recorded at least ten times. This chain connects TRBV5-1 to TRBJ2-7; 10 nucleotides line up with TRBD1. The CDR3 runs to 15 residues. Germline-derived CDR1 and CDR2 are SGHRS and YFSETQ. Germline trimming cut 4 bases from V and 6 bases from J; bases unmatched to any gene: 10. The CDR3 nucleotides are TGCGCCAGCAGCCCCGTGACAGGGGGCTTGGGCGAGCAGTACTTC. Translated, it gives CASSPVTGGLGEQYF.

This clonotype was counted between two and nine times. Here the CDR3 reads CASSRPGQPEAFF. The CDR3 DNA reads as TGTGCCAGCAGTAGACCGGGACAGCCTGAAGCTTTCTTT. The rearrangement joins TRBV25-1 to TRBJ1-1, with 7 nucleotides matching TRBD1. V trimming: 5 bases; J trimming: 6 bases; junction bases outside the gene matches: 6. CDR3 size: 13 residues. Germline V gene data show CDR1 as MGHDK and CDR2 as SYGVNS.

The chain carries TRBV9 and TRBJ1-3; D unclear. Germline values: CDR1 SGDLS, CDR2 YYNGEE. The CDR3 sequence is 12 residues long. Trimming left V 2 bases short and J 4 bases short, with 4 bases between. In DNA, the CDR3 is TGTGCCAGCAGCGTCATAGGAAACACCATATATTTT. Residues: CASSVIGNTIYF.

The chain combines TRBV4-1 with TRBJ1-5; D is undetermined. V was cut by 0 bases and J by 1 base, with 7 bases left in between. The CDR3 sequence is 15 residues long. CDR1 MGHRA and CDR2 YSYEKL come from the germline V gene. The CDR3 sequence is CASSQDPRSNQPQHF. Here the CDR3 DNA reads TGCGCCAGCAGCCAAGATCCGAGAAGCAATCAGCCCCAGCATTTT.